This T cell receptor beta chain was sequenced during a study of T cell repertoires in cytomegalovirus infection. As concerns this clonotype: Its antigen is unknown.

TCRdb analysed the reads with MiXCR anew, one entry per CDR3 protein. Of some 480,000 distinct CDR3 sequences detected, more than 30% appear once; the ten largest clones hold 15% to 20%. The specimen comprised cultured PBMCs, sampled from culture after CMV antigen stimulation. This TCR came from a human donor in good health (CMV status not recorded). Some clones in this sample may be carry-over from other donors' samples.

The CDR3 reads CSVEDTAGLSTDTQYF. The CDR3 coding sequence is TGCAGCGTTGAAGATACGGCAGGGCTAAGCACAGATACGCAGTATTTT. V gene TRBV29-1 combines with J gene TRBJ2-3; maybe TRBD1 (5 bases). The V gene's germline CDR1 is SQVTM and CDR2 ANQGSEA. V gave up 0 bases and J gave up 0 bases, with 13 bases separating them. The CDR3 is made up of 16 amino acids.